A single sample gave rise to the 9 T cell receptor beta chains below, sequenced in a study of blood T cell repertoires in COVID-19 (dated by TCRdb to 2020 to 2022). To prepare the library, the immunoSEQ multiplex PCR assay was applied. Held by TCRdb, this immuneACCESS table contains in-frame sequences only and omits some clones. Under half of the omission traces to an unresolved V gene where checked; the cause of the rest is unknown. The sample data list more than 200,000 clones, and 80% to 95% of these were observed just once. The top ten hold under 2.5% of the sample. Sequenced sample: PBMCs or T cells enriched from blood (not recorded which). These receptors were obtained from a woman younger than 35 who had recovered from COVID-19.

The chain combines TRBV29-1 with TRBJ1-2, with 9 positions matching TRBD1. This CDR3 comprises 16 residues. Unmatched junction bases numbered 19, after V lost 6 bases and J lost 8 bases. Germline V gene data show CDR1 as SQVTM and CDR2 as ANQGSEA. The CDR3 sequence: CSVLEPITGTGTGYTF. The DNA for the CDR3 is TGCAGCGTCCTAGAGCCAATTACCGGGACAGGGACGGGCTACACCTTC. Drawing the rest from reference TRBV29-1 and TRBJ1-2, the complete variable domain is SAVISQKPSRDICQRGTSLTIQCQVDSQVTMMFWYRQQPGQSLTLIATANQGSEATYESGFVIDKFPISRPNLTFSTLTVSNMSPEDSSIYLCSVLEPITGTGTGYTFGSGTRLTVV.

This chain joins TRBV24-1 and TRBJ1-2; maybe TRBD1 (5 bases). This CDR3 has 13 amino acids. Germline V lookup: CDR1 KGHDR, CDR2 SFDVKD. V gave up 9 bases and J gave up 6 bases, with 16 bases separating them. This CDR3 reads CATGGSGNNGYTF. As DNA, the CDR3 is TGTGCCACCGGTGGGTCAGGGAATAATGGCTACACCTTC.

The rearrangement links TRBV10-1 to TRBJ1-2, with TRBD1 identical over 9 bases. This CDR3 spans 16 amino acids. V trimming: 4 bases; J trimming: 1 base; junction bases outside the gene matches: 7. Germline CDR1 and CDR2: WNHNN and SYGVQD (reference sequence). CDR3 sequence reads: CASSGTGTGSNYGYTF. The CDR3 bases are TGCGCCAGCAGTGGCACAGGGACAGGGAGTAACTATGGCTACACCTTC.

In DNA form, the CDR3 reads TGCGCCAGCAGCCAAGATCACGCGGGGGGGCCGTACAATGAGCAGTTCTTC. Protein sequence: CASSQDHAGGPYNEQFF. This chain connects TRBV4-3 to TRBJ2-1; 9 nucleotides align to TRBD2. CDR1 is LGHNA, CDR2 YSLEER, per germline. V was pared by 0 bases and J by 4 bases, with 7 bases of the junction left unmatched. The CDR3 consists of 17 residues.

The rearrangement links TRBV7-8 to TRBJ1-6; D is uncertain. CDR1 is SGHVS and CDR2 is FQNEAQ in the germline V gene. The CDR3 loop spans 15 amino acids. V lost 1 base and J lost 0, with 4 bases in between. The CDR3: CASSLGSSYNSPLHF. In DNA form, the CDR3 reads TGTGCCAGCAGCTTAGGGAGCTCCTATAATTCACCCCTCCACTTT.

The chain employs TRBV4-3 and TRBJ2-7; TRBD1 might be the D (8 bases). Between the trimmed V and J ends, which lost 3 bases and 3 bases, there was a span of 15 bases. Germline CDR1 and CDR2: LGHNA and YSLEER. The CDR3 contains 15 residues. This CDR3 reads CASSQGGTGDYEQYF. CDR3 sequence (DNA): TGCGCCAGCAGCCAGGGGGGGACAGGTGACTACGAGCAGTACTTC.

The rearrangement links TRBV3-1 (or the pseudogene TRBV3-2) to TRBJ2-2; a possible D gene is TRBD2 (5 bases). Germline V gene lookup returns CDR1 LGHDT and CDR2 YNNKEL (reference sequence). This CDR3 spans 13 amino acids. Trimming removed 5 bases from V and 4 bases from J, with 8 bases in between. This CDR3 reads CASSNRGTGELFF. CDR3 coding DNA: TGTGCCAGCAGCAACCGGGGCACCGGGGAGCTGTTTTTT.

This CDR3 reads CASGLSGGPYEQYF. In nucleotides, the CDR3 is TGTGCCAGCGGTTTATCGGGAGGGCCATACGAGCAGTACTTC. This chain links TRBV6-5 with TRBJ2-7; 8 positions agree with TRBD2. CDR1 is MNHEY and CDR2 is SVGAGI in the germline V gene. The CDR3 is 14 residues long. V was clipped by 8 bases and J by 4 bases; unmatched bases: 10.

This rearrangement joins TRBV2 to TRBJ2-3, with D perhaps matching TRBD1 (5 bases). Germline lookup yields CDR1 SNHLY and CDR2 FYNNEI. The V and J ends lost 8 bases and 8 bases respectively, with 14 bases between them. The CDR3 totals 12 residues. CDR3: CASQGASRTQYF. In nucleotides, the CDR3 is TGTGCCAGCCAAGGGGCTAGTCGTACGCAGTATTTT.